These T cell receptor beta chains were read from a single sample in a study of T cell responses to AZD1222 COVID-19 vaccine. TCRdb's table, derived via immunoSEQ multiplex PCR, lists solely in-frame clones and lacks some. The sample carries about 150,000 clones, 80% to 90% recorded once. The sample here was peripheral blood, taken after recovery from COVID-19. The receptor source for this set is an adult who had recovered from COVID-19. The CDR3 runs from the conserved cysteine through the conserved F or W. The order of the fields is CDR3 protein, CDR3 DNA, D gene, clone size, V gene, J gene. The D gene is left open where the match is weak. Not every row has a clone size; where given, it reads once, few, many or a size class.

CASSLPGTSGYTDTQYF	TGCGCCAGCAGCTTGCCGGGGACTAGCGGTTACACAGATACGCAGTATTTT	TRBD2	NA	TRBV5-1	TRBJ2-3
CASSVVGMNTEAFF	TGTGCCAGCAGCGTCGTCGGGATGAACACTGAAGCTTTCTTT	NA	NA	TRBV9	TRBJ1-1
CASSREKQPQHF	TGTGCCAGCAGCCGGGAGAAGCAGCCCCAGCATTTT	NA	NA	TRBV7-2	TRBJ1-5
CASSHGTGLYGYTF	TGTGCCAGCAGCCACGGGACAGGGCTCTATGGCTACACCTTC	TRBD1	NA	TRBV3-1/TRBV3-2	TRBJ1-2
CSAIGLAGEWDTQYF	TGCAGCGCTATAGGACTAGCGGGAGAGTGGGATACGCAGTATTTT	TRBD2	NA	TRBV29-1	TRBJ2-3
CASSLGGGSTQYF	TGTGCCAGCAGCTTGGGCGGGGGGAGTACGCAGTATTTT	TRBD2	NA	TRBV11-3	TRBJ2-3
CASSSPGQGLGYTF	TGTGCCAGCAGCTCCCCGGGACAGGGTTTAGGCTACACCTTC	TRBD1	NA	TRBV13	TRBJ1-2
CASSFGYRDTGELFF	TGCGCCAGCAGCTTCGGATACAGGGACACCGGGGAGCTGTTTTTT	NA	NA	TRBV5-1	TRBJ2-2
CASIRDRGNSPLHF	TGTGCCAGCATCCGGGACAGGGGGAATTCACCCCTCCACTTT	TRBD1	NA	TRBV2	TRBJ1-6
CASSVGGDRNEQFF	TGTGCCAGCAGCGTAGGGGGAGATCGCAATGAGCAGTTCTTC	NA	NA	TRBV9	TRBJ2-1
CASSLAAEAFF	TGTGCCAGCAGTCTCGCCGCTGAAGCTTTCTTT	NA	NA	TRBV12-3/TRBV12-4	TRBJ1-1
CASNYHTEAFF	TGTGCCAGCAACTATCACACTGAAGCTTTCTTT	NA	NA	TRBV28	TRBJ1-1
CASSMTVRETQYF	TGTGCCAGCAGCATGACCGTGCGGGAGACCCAGTACTTC	NA	NA	TRBV13	TRBJ2-5
CASSLGGSGLTEAFF	TGCGCCAGCAGCTTGGGGGGAAGTGGGTTGACTGAAGCTTTCTTT	NA	NA	TRBV5-1	TRBJ1-1
CASSLRRDRESAEAFF	TGTGCCAGCAGTCTCCGCCGGGACAGGGAGAGCGCTGAAGCTTTCTTT	TRBD1	NA	TRBV27	TRBJ1-1
CASSEEQGPGELFF	TGTGCCAGCAGCGAGGAGCAGGGCCCCGGGGAGCTGTTTTTT	NA	NA	TRBV2	TRBJ2-2
CSGGAGWGMNTEAFF	TGCAGCGGAGGGGCAGGGTGGGGGATGAACACTGAAGCTTTCTTT	NA	NA	TRBV29-1	TRBJ1-1
CASSLDRPENEQFF	TGTGCCAGCAGCTTAGACCGGCCTGAAAATGAGCAGTTCTTC	NA	once	TRBV11-2	TRBJ2-1
CASSPSGGSGLYEQYF	TGTGCCAGCTCACCATCGGGGGGTAGCGGACTCTACGAGCAGTACTTC	TRBD2	NA	TRBV18	TRBJ2-7
CASSVTGHLSGNTIYF	TGTGCCAGCAGCGTAACGGGACACCTCTCTGGAAACACCATATATTTT	NA	NA	TRBV9	TRBJ1-3
CASSWDRVAYGYTF	TGTGCCAGCAGTTGGGACAGGGTGGCCTATGGCTACACCTTC	TRBD1	NA	TRBV6-1	TRBJ1-2
CASSLEGASTEAFF	TGTGCCAGCAGCTTAGAGGGGGCGAGCACTGAAGCTTTCTTT	TRBD1	NA	TRBV7-3	TRBJ1-1
CSVEEGADEKLFF	TGCAGCGTTGAGGAGGGGGCCGATGAAAAACTGTTTTTT	TRBD1	NA	TRBV29-1	TRBJ1-4
CASSETTRIRDTEAFF	TGCGCCAGCAGTGAGACAACACGGATCAGGGACACTGAAGCTTTCTTT	NA	once	TRBV10-1	TRBJ1-1
CASGPGVRTGELFF	TGTGCCAGCGGCCCCGGGGTCCGCACCGGGGAGCTGTTTTTT	NA	NA	TRBV11-2	TRBJ2-2
CASSPFESGRVRTGELFF	TGCGCCAGCAGTCCGTTTGAAAGCGGGAGGGTGCGGACCGGGGAGCTGTTTTTT	TRBD2	NA	TRBV5-1	TRBJ2-2
CASSLRRGFGYGYTF	TGTGCCAGCAGCCTCAGAAGGGGGTTCGGCTATGGCTACACCTTC	NA	once	TRBV6-5	TRBJ1-2
CASSLDRVETEAFF	TGCGCCAGCAGCTTAGACAGGGTGGAGACTGAAGCTTTCTTT	TRBD1	NA	TRBV5-1	TRBJ1-1
CASSSPAVRSNQPQHF	TGTGCCAGCAGTTCCCCCGCGGTGAGGAGCAATCAGCCCCAGCATTTT	NA	NA	TRBV6-2/TRBV6-3	TRBJ1-5
CASSRRTGGGTEAFF	TGTGCCAGCAGTCGTCGGACAGGGGGCGGCACTGAAGCTTTCTTT	TRBD1	NA	TRBV3-1/TRBV3-2	TRBJ1-1
CSVGSGVITEAFF	TGCAGCGTTGGTTCAGGGGTTATCACTGAAGCTTTCTTT	NA	NA	TRBV29-1	TRBJ1-1
CASSPRSLGAKETQYF	TGTGCCAGCTCACCACGGTCTTTGGGGGCAAAAGAGACCCAGTACTTC	NA	NA	TRBV18	TRBJ2-5
CASSLATGGTGELFF	TGTGCCAGCAGCTTAGCCACCGGGGGGACCGGGGAGCTGTTTTTT	TRBD2	NA	TRBV11-1	TRBJ2-2
CASSFTGRMADTQYF	TGTGCCAGCAGCTTTACCGGGAGGATGGCAGATACGCAGTATTTT	TRBD2	NA	TRBV5-4	TRBJ2-3
CASSLDVTASGYEQYF	TGTGCCAGCAGCTTGGATGTTACAGCCTCAGGCTACGAGCAGTACTTC	NA	once	TRBV5-4	TRBJ2-7
CASSTDSDTQYF	TGTGCCAGCAGTACGGACAGCGATACGCAGTATTTT	NA	NA	TRBV6-2/TRBV6-3	TRBJ2-3
CASSITRQGQPQHF	TGCGCCAGCAGTATTACACGGCAGGGCCAGCCCCAGCATTTT	NA	few	TRBV10-2	TRBJ1-5
CASSFGQGWSYEQYF	TGTGCCAGCAGCTTTGGACAGGGTTGGTCCTACGAGCAGTACTTC	TRBD1	NA	TRBV11-2	TRBJ2-7
CASSLAVGQGYEQYF	TGTGCCAGCAGCTTAGCGGTTGGGCAGGGCTACGAGCAGTACTTC	NA	NA	TRBV7-6	TRBJ2-7
CASSALAGGDTDTQYF	TGTGCCAGCAGTGCGCTAGCGGGAGGGGACACAGATACGCAGTATTTT	TRBD2	NA	TRBV6-4	TRBJ2-3
CAISETGDNEKLFF	TGTGCCATCAGTGAGACAGGGGATAATGAAAAACTGTTTTTT	TRBD1	few	TRBV10-3	TRBJ1-4
CASTYEGFGRGGETQYF	TGCGCCAGCACCTACGAGGGGTTCGGGAGAGGTGGGGAGACCCAGTACTTC	NA	NA	TRBV5-1	TRBJ2-5
CSALTRHSYEQYF	TGCAGCGCTTTGACGCGGCATTCCTACGAGCAGTACTTC	NA	NA	TRBV29-1	TRBJ2-7
CASKGAQYGAFF	TGTGCCAGCAAGGGGGCGCAGTATGGAGCTTTCTTT	TRBD1	NA	TRBV6-5	TRBJ1-1
CASLTAGSEKLFF	TGTGCCAGCCTTACGGCAGGGTCTGAAAAACTGTTTTTT	NA	NA	TRBV28	TRBJ1-4
CASSLSGARQNTIYF	TGTGCCAGCAGCCTCTCGGGGGCAAGACAAAACACCATATATTTT	NA	NA	TRBV7-2	TRBJ1-3
CASSLAALQAFF	TGTGCCAGCAGCTTGGCGGCATTACAAGCTTTCTTT	NA	NA	TRBV5-6	TRBJ1-1
CASSLSQGVFMDTQYF	TGTGCCAGCAGTTTGAGCCAGGGAGTATTCATGGATACGCAGTATTTT	NA	NA	TRBV27	TRBJ2-3
CASSLQTPSYNEQFF	TGCGCCAGCAGCTTACAAACACCTTCCTACAATGAGCAGTTCTTC	NA	NA	TRBV5-1	TRBJ2-1
CASSELRDRGRTGELFF	TGTGCCAGCAGCGAACTCCGGGACAGGGGAAGGACCGGGGAGCTGTTTTTT	TRBD1	once	TRBV13	TRBJ2-2
CATSPRDIAYGYTF	TGTGCCACCAGCCCCCGGGACATTGCCTATGGCTACACCTTC	NA	NA	TRBV15	TRBJ1-2
CASSSDSRGTQYF	TGTGCCAGCAGTTCCGACTCGCGGGGTACGCAGTATTTT	NA	NA	TRBV6-2/TRBV6-3	TRBJ2-3
CATKMSAANEQYF	TGTGCCACCAAAATGTCAGCGGCAAACGAGCAGTACTTC	NA	NA	TRBV27	TRBJ2-7
CASNPLDRDTGELFF	TGTGCCAGCAACCCCCTCGACAGGGACACCGGGGAGCTGTTTTTT	TRBD1	few	TRBV9	TRBJ2-2
CASSLARGGSYGYTF	TGTGCCAGCAGCTTAGCTAGGGGAGGCTCCTATGGCTACACCTTC	NA	once	TRBV7-2	TRBJ1-2
CASSESRGGIVYTF	TGTGCCAGCAGTGAATCCAGGGGAGGCATTGTTTACACCTTC	NA	NA	TRBV28	TRBJ1-2
CSARRDGYTF	TGCAGTGCTCGTAGGGATGGCTACACCTTC	NA	once	TRBV20-1	TRBJ1-2